Listed below are T cell receptor beta chains from one sample, sequenced in a study of blood T cells in healthy people across ages. TCRdb re-called the 5' RACE reads with MiXCR, one entry per CDR3 protein. This table has just under 750,000 distinct CDR3 sequences, about 24% appearing once. The sequenced material came from blood. The receptors stem from a man between 65 and 80 years old in good health. The CDR3 runs from the conserved cysteine through the conserved F or W. A D gene is named only where the DNA matches it firmly. Clone size, where shown, is once, few, many, or a class for clones that have expanded.

.,.,TRBV7-9,TRBJ2-6,TGTGCCAGCAGGATTAGCTCTGGGGCCAACGTCCTGACTTTC,CASRISSGANVLTF
.,.,TRBV2,TRBJ2-7,TGTGCCAGCAGTGATGTTGGGGTACAGTACTTC,CASSDVGVQYF
few,TRBD2,TRBV11-3,TRBJ2-3,TGTGCCAGCAGCCCAGGGGGACTAGCGGTACGAGATACGCAGTATTTT,CASSPGGLAVRDTQYF
few,TRBD1,TRBV11-2,TRBJ2-1,TGTGCCAGCAGCTTCGGACAGGTAGTGCTGCTGGGTGAGCAGTTCTTC,CASSFGQVVLLGEQFF
.,TRBD2,TRBV30,TRBJ2-1,TGTGCCTGGAGTGCGACTAGCGGGGCCTACAATGAGCAGTTCTTC,CAWSATSGAYNEQFF
few,TRBD1,TRBV3-1,TRBJ1-2,TGTGCCAGCAGCCTCGGGACAGGGGGTATCTATGGCTACACCTTC,CASSLGTGGIYGYTF
many,TRBD1,TRBV27,TRBJ1-4,TGTGCCAGCAGGGGGACAGCAACTAATGAAAAACTGTTTTTT,CASRGTATNEKLFF
few,.,TRBV6-2/TRBV6-3,TRBJ2-6,TGTGCCAGCGCCCTTGTGTCCTCTGGGGCCAACGTCCTGACTTTC,CASALVSSGANVLTF
few,.,TRBV14,TRBJ2-5,TGTGCCAGCAGCCAAGCGAAGCGCTCGCAAGAGACCCAGTACTTC,CASSQAKRSQETQYF
few,.,TRBV3-1,TRBJ1-1,TGTGCCAGCAGCCAAGGATACACCAGGTATATGAACACTGAAGCTTTCTTT,CASSQGYTRYMNTEAFF